The sequence of this T cell receptor beta chain was determined in a study of shared clonotypes between healthy human individuals (dated by TCRdb to the early 2020s). Regarding the complete study: The cohort comprised a couple of women and a few men aged 18 to 49 years. Libraries were prepared and TCR repertoires were sequenced by different laboratories using diverse techniques, in order to increase sequencing depth and limit assay-specific biases. For each donor, CD4 naive and CD4 memory were each run on three plates, CD8 naive on two plates, and CD8 memory on one plate. Per donor, leukapheresis produced somewhere between about 0.9 and 9 billion PBMCs. To estimate repertoire size and how much clonotype sharing occurs between individuals, the study deeply sequenced the blood TCR repertoires of 4 to 6 healthy adults. The investigation overall reported the following: Even with the large sequencing depth, rarefaction of the sorted-subset datasets indicated that sequencing was incomplete. Because the study included a small number of donors, the genetic and exposure-history diversity represented was limited. Higher generation probabilities were observed for clonotypes shared by all four sorted-subset donors than for non-shared clonotypes. Estimated clonotype richness was generally larger for naive than for memory subsets. Across a few donors, around 5% of naive CD4, roughly 3.8% of naive CD8, around 2.5% of memory CD4, and approximately 0.42% of memory CD8 clonotypes were shared. Pairwise subsampling indicated that sequencing depth was expected to affect the degree of clonotype sharing among donors. Sampling was restricted to blood, and TCR repertoires in tissue are likely to differ from TCR repertoires in blood.

From its cysteine to its phenylalanine, the CDR3 spans 15 amino acids. CDR3 DNA only is kept here, 45 bases in frame from base 1. The junction carries 16 bases between V and J, which are trimmed by 3 bases and 5 bases respectively. Sequences MGHRA (CDR1) and YSYEKL (CDR2) are obtained from the germline V gene. CD8 naive samples were CD45RO-negative cells positively selected for CCR7, giving a CD45RA+CCR7+ population that excluded TemRA cells. The donors were healthy, HIV-negative adults with no recently reported acute infections or vaccinations. Every donor was a Caucasian adult residing in Nashville, Tennessee, USA. Blood was obtained by leukapheresis, after which PBMCs were separated by Ficoll-Histopaque density gradient centrifugation and cryopreserved in liquid nitrogen vapor phase. Analytical flow cytometry was used to check the purity and quantity of each magnetically sorted T cell population. Genomic DNA was isolated from each sorted fraction and quantified by UV absorbance on a Nanodrop 2000c.

Using the deep immunoSEQ assay, multiplex PCR amplified TCR CDR3 regions from genomic DNA. Genomic DNA extracted from each cell subset was distributed evenly over all wells of several immunoSEQ 96-well plates, and each plate served as one replicate. For sorted subsets, around 200 ng genomic DNA, equal to 25,000 to 35,000 T cell genomes, was loaded into each replicate PCR. Purified libraries were measured with a Qubit 3.0 fluorometer, size-checked on a Bioanalyzer 2100, and measured again with the KAPA Library Quantification kit. A separate single-read 150-cycle Illumina NextSeq 550 flow cell was used to sequence each immunoSEQ 96-well plate. The study's processing was this. Because the immunoSEQ output held only junctional sequences and lacked quality scores, the filtering could not match the filtering applied to full-length reads. Sequences were annotated with PyIR, a Python wrapper for IgBLAST v1.9, using IMGT germline references to assign V/J genes and CDR3. Reads were removed for weak V/J assignments (E-value above 1e-6), missing CDR3, stop codons, out-of-frame junctions, or ambiguous translated residues. V3J clonotypes were defined as sequences sharing the same inferred V gene, J gene, and CDR3 amino acid sequence. Percentage overlap between repertoires was computed as shared unique clonotypes divided by the size of the smaller repertoire. RTK rarefaction, the Chao1 estimator, and Recon v2.1 estimates of unobserved clonotypes were used to assess repertoire richness. For all TCRbeta clonotypes obtained by the gDNA method from four donors, generation probabilities were computed with OLGA. TCRdb provides this immuneACCESS table in a form limited to in-frame rearrangements. Some clones are lacking; in checked studies, under half of them reflect an unresolved V gene, and why the rest are absent is not known. The D gene and trimming were derived from the DNA, and the V and J assignments and clone size from that table. This sample lists 660,000 or so clones; approximately 96% were detected once. Of the sample, 0.095% to 0.13% is held by the ten largest clones.

Points on this clone: Its recognized antigen is unknown. No base-level quality is on record; no much larger clone is a single base apart.

Sequenced input: naive CD8+ T cells sorted from blood. Sample cell subset or site, as interpreted from the label and publication: CD45RA+CCR7+. This sequence originates from a woman between 25 and 40 years old in good health. This sequence uses TRBV4-1 and TRBJ2-5; the D call is possibly TRBD1 or TRBD2, each sharing 5 bases. Here the CDR3 is given as CASSHRIGGRETQYF. The bases are TGCGCCAGCAGCCATCGGATTGGGGGTAGGGAGACCCAGTACTTC.